The clone carrying this T cell receptor beta chain appeared once. This specimen comes from a study of blood T cell repertoires in COVID-19. Study at large: Samples came from the United States, Italy and Spain, spanning acute and convalescent COVID-19. T cells, B-cell-depleted T cells, or PBMCs provided the cDNA or gDNA that served as material.

J lost 2 bases, V lost 8 bases, and 6 bases had no gene match. This CDR3 has 14 residues. Per the germline V gene, CDR1 is SGHAT and CDR2 is FQNNGV. Methods used by the authors: Researchers report that nucleated cell counts were estimated from reference gene primer amplification. The table came from immunoSEQ multiplex PCR; TCRdb's copy has only in-frame clones and leaves some out. Clone size and the V and J calls come from that table; the DNA yielded D and trimming. The table includes fewer than 80,000 clones, around 88% detected once. This sequence joins TRBV11-2 and TRBJ2-1; 7 bases align to TRBD2. The sample consisted of peripheral blood. The receptor's source is a man aged 25-45 years with acute or convalescent COVID-19. CDR3 sequence reads: CASEPAGPYNEQFF. For the CDR3, the DNA is TGTGCCAGCGAGCCAGCGGGACCCTACAATGAGCAGTTCTTC.